This T cell receptor beta chain was recovered during a study of cytomegalovirus exposure and HLA in healthy donors. Findings and caveats of the study: Certain indistinguishable V segments, among them TRBV6-2 and TRBV6-3, were excluded. Investigators reported 164 TCR beta chains as tied to cytomegalovirus.

Comment on this clone: Its antigen is not known.

Germline-derived CDR1 and CDR2 are LNHDA and SQIVND (reference sequence). The CDR3 is made up of 21 amino acids. The J segment lost 0 bases and the V segment lost 3 bases, leaving 12 bases of the junction unmatched. Vbeta (60) and Jbeta (13) primers were used in the PCR. As handled by the study authors: In a later analysis, the count reached 75 million to 90 million unique TCR beta chains, with approximately 11 million shared. Sequenced by immunoSEQ multiplex PCR; TCRdb stores in-frame clones only, minus some. The V and J calls and clone size are taken from that table; D and trimming were inferred from the DNA. Altogether 76,000 or so clones are present, roughly two thirds being singletons, with the ten largest covering 15% to 20%.

Material for sequencing was PBMCs. The clonotype originates from a woman between 35 and 50 years old in good health and CMV-seropositive. The V gene is TRBV19, the J gene TRBJ2-6; TRBD2 matches 12 bases. The CDR3 sequence: CASSIEGPGLAGRSGANVLTF. For the CDR3, the DNA is TGTGCCAGTAGTATTGAGGGTCCCGGACTAGCGGGGCGCTCTGGGGCCAACGTCCTGACTTTC. The entire variable domain, with the rest obtained from reference TRBV19 and TRBJ2-6, is as follows: DGGITQSPKYLFRKEGQNVTLSCEQNLNHDAMYWYRQDPGQGLRLIYYSQIVNDFQKGDIAEGYSVSREKKESFPLTVTSAQKNPTAFYLCASSIEGPGLAGRSGANVLTFGAGSRLTVL.